This T cell receptor beta chain was documented in a study of T cells in localized non-small cell lung cancer. The V gene lost 5 bases and the J gene lost 1 base, with 15 bases spanning the gap. CDR3 length: 15 residues. The germline V gene has CDR1 SGHRS and CDR2 YFSETQ. Broader study findings: Appearing in adjacent lung were a median roughly 59 of the top 100 tumor clones. In the blood, greater T cell density corresponded to longer overall survival.

The protocol was immunoSEQ multiplex PCR, while the TCRdb copy is restricted to in-frame clones and leaves out a portion. The table shows around 26,000 clones, with 75% to 95% occurring only once. Remarks on this clone: Its antigen is undetermined.

This TCR came from a female donor aged 60 or older with stage II squamous cell lung carcinoma. The sample consisted of peripheral blood, taken before any cancer treatment. The chain combines TRBV5-1 with TRBJ2-5; perhaps TRBD1 as D (6 bases). CDR3 nucleotide sequence: TGCGCCAGCAGGGCCCAGACAGGCCCCCAAGAGACCCAGTACTTC. It is translated as CASRAQTGPQETQYF.